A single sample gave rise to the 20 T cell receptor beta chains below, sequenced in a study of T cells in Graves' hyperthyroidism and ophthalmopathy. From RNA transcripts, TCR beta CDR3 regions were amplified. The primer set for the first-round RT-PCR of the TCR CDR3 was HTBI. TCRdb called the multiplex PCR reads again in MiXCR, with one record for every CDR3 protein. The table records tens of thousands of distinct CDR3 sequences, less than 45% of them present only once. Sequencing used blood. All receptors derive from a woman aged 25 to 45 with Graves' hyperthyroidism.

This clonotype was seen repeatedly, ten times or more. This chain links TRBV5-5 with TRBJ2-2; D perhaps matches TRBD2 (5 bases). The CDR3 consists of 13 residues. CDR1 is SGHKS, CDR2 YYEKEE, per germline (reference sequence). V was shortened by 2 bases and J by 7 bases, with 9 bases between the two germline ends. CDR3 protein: CASSFEGFGELFF. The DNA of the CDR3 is TGTGCCAGCAGCTTTGAGGGATTCGGGGAGCTGTTTTTT. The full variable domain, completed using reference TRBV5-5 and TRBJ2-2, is DAGVTQSPTHLIKTRGQQVTLRCSPISGHKSVSWYQQVLGQGPQFIFQYYEKEERGRGNFPDRFSARQFPNYSSELNVNALLLGDSALYLCASSFEGFGELFFGEGSRLTVL.

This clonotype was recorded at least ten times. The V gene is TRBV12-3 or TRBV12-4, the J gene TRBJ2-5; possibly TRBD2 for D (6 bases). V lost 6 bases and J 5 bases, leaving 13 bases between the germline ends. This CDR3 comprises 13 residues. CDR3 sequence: CASRDGGAETQYF. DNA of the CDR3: TGTGCCAGCAGAGACGGAGGGGCGGAGACCCAGTACTTC.

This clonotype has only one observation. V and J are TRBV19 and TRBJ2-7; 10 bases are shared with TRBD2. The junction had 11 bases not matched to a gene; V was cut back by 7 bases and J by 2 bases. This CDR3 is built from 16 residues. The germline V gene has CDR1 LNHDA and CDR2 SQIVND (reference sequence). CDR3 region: CASNKASGSGTYEQYF. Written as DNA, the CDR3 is TGTGCCAGTAATAAGGCTAGCGGGAGTGGGACCTACGAGCAGTACTTC.

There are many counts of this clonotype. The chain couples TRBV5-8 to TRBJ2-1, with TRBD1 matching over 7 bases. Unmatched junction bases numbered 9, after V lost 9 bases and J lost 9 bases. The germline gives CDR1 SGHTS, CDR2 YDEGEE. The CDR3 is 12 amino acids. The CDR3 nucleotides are TGTGCCACCGGCATTAGGGGGCCTGAGCAGTTCTTC. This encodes CATGIRGPEQFF.

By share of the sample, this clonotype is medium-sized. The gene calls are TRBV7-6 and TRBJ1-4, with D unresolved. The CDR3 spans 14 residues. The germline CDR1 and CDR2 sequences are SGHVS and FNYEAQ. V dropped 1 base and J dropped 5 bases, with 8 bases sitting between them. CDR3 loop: CASSLVAENEKLFF. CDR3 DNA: TGTGCCAGCAGCTTAGTGGCAGAGAATGAAAAACTGTTTTTT.

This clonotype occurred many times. The CDR3 bases are TGTGCCAGCAGCCAAGGACTAGCGGGAGGGGTCGAGCAGTACTTC. Amino acids: CASSQGLAGGVEQYF. The J gene is TRBJ2-7, the V gene TRBV5-5; 15 bases map to TRBD2. V was clipped by 4 bases and J by 6 bases; unmatched bases: 5. This CDR3 is built from 15 residues. Germline loops: CDR1 SGHKS, CDR2 YYEKEE (reference sequence).

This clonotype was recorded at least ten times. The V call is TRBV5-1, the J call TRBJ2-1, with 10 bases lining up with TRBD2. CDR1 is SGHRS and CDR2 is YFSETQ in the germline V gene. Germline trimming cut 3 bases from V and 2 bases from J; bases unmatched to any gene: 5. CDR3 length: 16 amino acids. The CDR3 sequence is CASSSSGLAAYNEQFF. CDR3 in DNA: TGCGCCAGCAGCTCCTCAGGACTAGCGGCCTACAATGAGCAGTTCTTC.

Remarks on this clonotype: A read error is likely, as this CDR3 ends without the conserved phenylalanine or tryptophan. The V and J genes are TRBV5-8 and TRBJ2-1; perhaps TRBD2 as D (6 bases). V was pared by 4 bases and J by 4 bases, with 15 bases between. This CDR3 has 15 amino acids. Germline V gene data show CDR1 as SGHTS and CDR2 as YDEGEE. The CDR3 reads CASSAKRVQYNEQFL. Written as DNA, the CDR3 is TGTGCCAGCAGCGCGAAGCGGGTACAGTACAATGAGCAGTTCCTC.

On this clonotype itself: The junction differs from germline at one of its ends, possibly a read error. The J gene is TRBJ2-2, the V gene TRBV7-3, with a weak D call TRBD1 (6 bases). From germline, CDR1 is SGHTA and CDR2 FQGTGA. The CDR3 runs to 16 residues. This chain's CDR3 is CGSSQGRARGTGELFF. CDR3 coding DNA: TGTGGCAGCAGCCAGGGCAGGGCCAGGGGCACCGGGGAGCTGTTTTTT.

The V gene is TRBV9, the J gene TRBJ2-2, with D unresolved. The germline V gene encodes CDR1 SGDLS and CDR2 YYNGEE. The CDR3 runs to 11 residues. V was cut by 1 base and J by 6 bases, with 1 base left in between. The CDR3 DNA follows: TGTGCCAGCAGCGTATCCGGGGAGCTGTTTTTT. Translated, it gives CASSVSGELFF.

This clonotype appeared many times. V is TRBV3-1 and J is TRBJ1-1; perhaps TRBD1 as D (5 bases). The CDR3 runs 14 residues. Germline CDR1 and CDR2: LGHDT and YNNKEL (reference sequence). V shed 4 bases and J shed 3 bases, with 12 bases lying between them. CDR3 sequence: CASSRLGADTEAFF. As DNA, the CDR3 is TGTGCCAGCAGCCGCCTCGGGGCTGACACTGAAGCTTTCTTT.

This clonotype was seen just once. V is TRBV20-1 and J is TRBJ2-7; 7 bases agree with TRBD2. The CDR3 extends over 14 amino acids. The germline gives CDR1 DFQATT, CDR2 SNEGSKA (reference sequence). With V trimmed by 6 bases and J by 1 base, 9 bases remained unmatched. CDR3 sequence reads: CSAKPPGLSYEQYF. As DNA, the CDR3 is TGCAGTGCAAAGCCTCCGGGACTATCCTACGAGCAGTACTTC.

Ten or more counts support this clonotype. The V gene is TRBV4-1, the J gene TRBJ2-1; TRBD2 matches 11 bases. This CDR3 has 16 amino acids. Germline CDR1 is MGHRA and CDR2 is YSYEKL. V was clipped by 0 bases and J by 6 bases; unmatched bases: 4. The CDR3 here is CASSQEGLAGGNEQFF. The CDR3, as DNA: TGCGCCAGCAGCCAAGAGGGGCTAGCGGGAGGCAATGAGCAGTTCTTC.

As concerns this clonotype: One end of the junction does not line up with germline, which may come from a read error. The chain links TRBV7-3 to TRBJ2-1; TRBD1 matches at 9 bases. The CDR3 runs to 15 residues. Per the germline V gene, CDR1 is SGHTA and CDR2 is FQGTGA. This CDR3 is CASSQDGTGFNEQFF. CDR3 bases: TGCGCCAGCAGCCAAGACGGGACAGGGTTTAATGAGCAGTTCTTC.

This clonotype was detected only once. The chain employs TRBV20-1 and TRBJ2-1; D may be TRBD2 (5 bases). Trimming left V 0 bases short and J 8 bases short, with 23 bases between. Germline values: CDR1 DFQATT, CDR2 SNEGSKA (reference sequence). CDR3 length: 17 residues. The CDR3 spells CSARDILGASRADEQFF. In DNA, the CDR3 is TGCAGTGCTAGAGATATTTTGGGAGCGTCAAGAGCCGATGAGCAGTTCTTC.

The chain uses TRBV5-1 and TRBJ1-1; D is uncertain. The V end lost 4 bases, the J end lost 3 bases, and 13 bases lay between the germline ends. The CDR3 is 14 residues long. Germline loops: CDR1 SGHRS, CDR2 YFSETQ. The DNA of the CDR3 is TGCGCCAGCAGCGAGAGGGAGGTGTACACTGAAGCTTTCTTT. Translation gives CASSEREVYTEAFF.

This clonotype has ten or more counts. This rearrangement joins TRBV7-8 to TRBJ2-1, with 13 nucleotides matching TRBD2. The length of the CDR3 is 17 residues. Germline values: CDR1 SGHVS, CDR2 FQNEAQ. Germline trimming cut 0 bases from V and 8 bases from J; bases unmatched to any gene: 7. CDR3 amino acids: CASSLAGTSGMLYEQFF. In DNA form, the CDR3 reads TGTGCCAGCAGCTTAGCCGGGACTAGCGGGATGCTGTATGAGCAGTTCTTC.

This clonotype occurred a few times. The CDR3 sequence is CATSIPSGSSYNEQFF. DNA for the CDR3: TGTGCCACCAGCATACCTAGCGGGAGCTCCTACAATGAGCAGTTCTTC. The chain uses TRBV15 and TRBJ2-1; TRBD2 aligns across 10 bases. Per germline, CDR1 LNHNV and CDR2 YYDKDF (reference sequence). V lost 4 bases, J lost 0 bases, and 3 bases stayed unmatched. This CDR3 region has 16 residues.

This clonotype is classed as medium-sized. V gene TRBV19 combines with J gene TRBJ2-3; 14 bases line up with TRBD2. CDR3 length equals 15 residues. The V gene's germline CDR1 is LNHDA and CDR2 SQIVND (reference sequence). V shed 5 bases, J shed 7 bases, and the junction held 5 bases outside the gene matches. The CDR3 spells CASSGLAGGLHTQYF. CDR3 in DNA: TGTGCCAGTAGTGGACTAGCGGGAGGCCTACATACGCAGTATTTT. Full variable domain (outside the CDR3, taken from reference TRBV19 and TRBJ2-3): DGGITQSPKYLFRKEGQNVTLSCEQNLNHDAMYWYRQDPGQGLRLIYYSQIVNDFQKGDIAEGYSVSREKKESFPLTVTSAQKNPTAFYLCASSGLAGGLHTQYFGPGTRLTVL.

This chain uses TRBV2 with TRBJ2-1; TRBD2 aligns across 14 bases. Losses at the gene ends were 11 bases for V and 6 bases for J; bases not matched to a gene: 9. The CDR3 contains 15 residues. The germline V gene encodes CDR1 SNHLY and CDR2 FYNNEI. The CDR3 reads CAGGTSGSLSNEQFF. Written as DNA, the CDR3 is TGTGCCGGGGGGACTAGCGGGAGCTTGAGCAATGAGCAGTTCTTC.